Here is one T cell receptor (beta chain) with its context. Distinct nucleotide sequences in the sample also encode this CDR3. Deletions cut 5 bases from V and 7 bases from J, with 15 bases between. The CDR3 is made up of 15 amino acids. In germline, CDR1 is MDHEN, CDR2 SYDVKM. Measured with immunoSEQ multiplex PCR; TCRdb has only the in-frame clones, and not every one. The sample yields under 450,000 clones, 75% to 95% seen once. These data come from a study of control samples from healthy donors and cancer patients. The receptor comes from a man aged 40-55 years with head and neck cancer. The V gene is TRBV28, the J gene TRBJ1-6; D possibly corresponds to TRBD1 (6 bases). Sequenced material: PBMCs. The CDR3 protein is CASSRTGFPNSPLHF. CDR3 nucleotides: TGTGCCAGCAGTCGTACAGGGTTCCCAAATTCACCCCTCCACTTT. The entire variable domain, with the rest obtained from reference TRBV28 and TRBJ1-6, is as follows: DVKVTQSSRYLVKRTGEKVFLECVQDMDHENMFWYRQDPGLGLRLIYFSYDVKMKEKGDIPEGYSVSREKKERFSLILESASTNQTSMYLCASSRTGFPNSPLHFGNGTRLTVT.